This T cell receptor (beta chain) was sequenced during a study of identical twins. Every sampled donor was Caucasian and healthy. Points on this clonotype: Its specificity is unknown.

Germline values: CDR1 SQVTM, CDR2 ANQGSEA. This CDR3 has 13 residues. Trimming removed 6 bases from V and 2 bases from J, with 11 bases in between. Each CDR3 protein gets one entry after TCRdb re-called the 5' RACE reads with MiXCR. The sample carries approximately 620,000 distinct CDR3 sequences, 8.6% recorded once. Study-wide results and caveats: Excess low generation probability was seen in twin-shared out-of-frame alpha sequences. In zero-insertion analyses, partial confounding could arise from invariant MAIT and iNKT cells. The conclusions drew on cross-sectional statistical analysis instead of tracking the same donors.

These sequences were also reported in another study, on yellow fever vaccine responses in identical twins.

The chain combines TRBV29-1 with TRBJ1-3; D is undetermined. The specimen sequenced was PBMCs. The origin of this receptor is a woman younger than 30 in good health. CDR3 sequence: CSVQRGPGNTIYF. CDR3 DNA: TGCAGCGTCCAACGGGGTCCTGGAAACACCATATATTTT.